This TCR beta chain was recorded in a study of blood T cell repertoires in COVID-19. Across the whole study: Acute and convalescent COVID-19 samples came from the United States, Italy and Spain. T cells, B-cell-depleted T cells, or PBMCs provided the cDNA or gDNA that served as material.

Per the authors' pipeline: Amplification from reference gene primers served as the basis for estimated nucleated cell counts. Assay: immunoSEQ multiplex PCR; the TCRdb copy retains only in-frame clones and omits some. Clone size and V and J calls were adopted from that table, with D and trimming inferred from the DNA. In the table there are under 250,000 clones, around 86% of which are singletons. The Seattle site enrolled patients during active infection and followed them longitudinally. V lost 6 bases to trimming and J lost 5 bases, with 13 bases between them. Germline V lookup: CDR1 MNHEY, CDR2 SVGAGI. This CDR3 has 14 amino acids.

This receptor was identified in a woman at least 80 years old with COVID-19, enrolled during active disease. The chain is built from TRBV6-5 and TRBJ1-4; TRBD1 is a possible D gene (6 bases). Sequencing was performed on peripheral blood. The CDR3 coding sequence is TGTGCCAGCAGCCCCGCGGGGGGCAATGAAAAACTGTTTTTT. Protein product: CASSPAGGNEKLFF.